This T cell receptor (beta chain) is from a study of cytomegalovirus exposure and HLA in healthy donors. CDR1 is SGHNT and CDR2 is YYREEE in the germline V gene (reference sequence). This CDR3 has 17 residues. V shed 0 bases and J shed 1 base, with 15 bases lying between them. Turning to this clone: Antigen: not known.

Study observations and caveats: Sequencing likely generated an artifact that appeared as a cluster of highly shared sequence variants. Among the most significant clusters, several appeared linked to common viral pathogens in a later analysis.

Use of 60 Vbeta and 13 Jbeta primers characterized the PCR. Clones were sequenced by immunoSEQ multiplex PCR, and TCRdb holds only the in-frame ones, with some missing. This table holds about 130,000 clones, around 70% found once. The chain joins TRBV5-4 to TRBJ2-3; D gene ambiguous. The clonotype originates from a middle-aged man in good health and CMV-seropositive. Sequenced: PBMCs. This CDR3 is CASSLGPGFPRTDTQYF. In DNA form, the CDR3 reads TGTGCCAGCAGCTTGGGACCCGGGTTTCCCCGCACAGATACGCAGTATTTT.